The present TCR beta chain was sequenced within a study of multiple sclerosis patients with progressive multifocal leukoencephalopathy. Whole-study results and caveats: No common TRBV or TRBJ usage or pairing appeared at PML.

Time point meaning: time of PML onset. The CDR3 contains 15 residues. In germline, CDR1 is SGHRS, CDR2 YFSETQ. Trimming removed 4 bases from V and 0 bases from J; junction bases left unmatched: 4. In the case of this clone: Its target is not known.

The assay was run at survey level. Profiled with immunoSEQ multiplex PCR; TCRdb holds only in-frame clones, not every one. The sample lists more than 30,000 clones, 87% seen once, with about 5.7% in the top ten. The sequence was obtained from a woman aged 40 to 49 with progressive multifocal leukoencephalopathy. The sequencing here drew on PBMCs, taken from a patient treated with natalizumab. This chain connects TRBV5-1 to TRBJ1-3; 7 bases are shared with TRBD1. The CDR3 DNA reads as TGCGCCAGCAGCCAAGGGACAGACTCTGGAAACACCATATATTTT. Residues: CASSQGTDSGNTIYF. Full variable domain (missing parts from reference TRBV5-1 and TRBJ1-3): KAGVTQTPRYLIKTRGQQVTLSCSPISGHRSVSWYQQTPGQGLQFLFEYFSETQRNKGNFPGRFSGRQFSNSRSEMNVSTLELGDSALYLCASSQGTDSGNTIYFGEGSWLTVV.